Listed below are T cell receptor beta chains from one sample, sequenced in a study of T-cell reconstitution after alpha-beta-depleted transplantation in children. TCRdb reprocessed the PCR reads with MiXCR, giving one entry per CDR3 protein. The data contain around 600,000 distinct CDR3 sequences, roughly a tenth of them singletons. The sample was PBMCs from the stem cell graft donor, taken from the stem cell graft. The source of these receptors is a human donor who donated a stem cell graft to a child with acute myeloid leukemia. CDR3s include the opening cysteine and the closing phenylalanine or tryptophan. The D gene is left open where the match is weak. A row's size may be missing; if present it is once, few, many or a size class.

>many|TRBD2|TRBV13|TRBJ2-3
CASSSSLAGARLDTQYF
TGTGCCAGCAGCTCTTCTTTAGCGGGAGCGCGGTTGGATACGCAGTATTTT
>many|TRBD1|TRBV7-8|TRBJ2-1
CASSAQGGSYNEQFF
TGTGCCAGCAGCGCACAGGGGGGATCCTACAATGAGCAGTTCTTC
>NA|TRBD2|TRBV7-9|TRBJ2-1
CASSSAPASGRWSEQFF
TGTGCCAGCAGCTCTGCCCCCGCTAGCGGACGCTGGAGTGAGCAGTTCTTC
>many|TRBD2|TRBV27|TRBJ2-7
CASSLRTSGFYEQYF
TGTGCCAGCAGTTTAAGGACTAGCGGCTTCTACGAGCAGTACTTC
>few|TRBD1|TRBV29-1|TRBJ2-7
CSVRSGGYEQYF
TGCAGCGTGCGGTCAGGGGGCTACGAGCAGTACTTC
>NA|TRBD1|TRBV29-1|TRBJ1-3
CSVDPDRGQDGNTIYF
TGCAGCGTTGACCCGGACAGGGGGCAGGATGGAAACACCATATATTTT
>NA|NA|TRBV18|TRBJ2-3
CASSPRERGSIPDTQYF
TGTGCCAGCTCACCACGTGAAAGGGGATCGATCCCAGATACGCAGTATTTT
>NA|TRBD2|TRBV11-1|TRBJ2-7
CASSRTGVGRSSGRTHEQYF
TGTGCCAGCAGCCGGACGGGAGTGGGCCGCAGTAGCGGGAGGACACACGAGCAGTACTTC
>many|NA|TRBV12-3/TRBV12-4|TRBJ2-3
CASSFAAGSSTQYF
TGTGCCAGCAGTTTCGCGGCCGGCAGCTCTACGCAGTATTTT
>many|NA|TRBV6-5|TRBJ2-1
CASSSAGSYNEQFF
TGTGCCAGCAGTTCAGCAGGCTCCTACAATGAGCAGTTCTTC
>many|NA|TRBV29-1|TRBJ2-1
CSVVAPLYNEQFF
TGCAGCGTTGTAGCGCCCCTATACAATGAGCAGTTCTTC
>many|NA|TRBV5-1|TRBJ1-3
CASSLTANSGNTIYF
TGCGCCAGCAGCTTGACAGCTAACTCTGGAAACACCATATATTTT
>NA|TRBD2|TRBV7-2|TRBJ2-1
CASSPGRPSYNEQFF
TGTGCCAGCAGCCCCGGGAGGCCCTCCTACAATGAGCAGTTCTTC
>NA|NA|TRBV20-1|TRBJ1-2
CSASGRFYGYGYTF
TGCAGTGCTAGTGGCAGGTTTTATGGCTATGGCTACACCTTC
>few|TRBD1|TRBV18|TRBJ2-7
CASSPLLTGAYEQYF
TGTGCCAGCTCACCTCTCTTGACAGGGGCCTACGAGCAGTACTTC
>NA|TRBD2|TRBV7-9|TRBJ2-7
CASSVLGSGSSYEQYF
TGTGCCAGCAGCGTCCTTGGAAGCGGGAGTTCCTACGAGCAGTACTTC
>many|TRBD1|TRBV20-1|TRBJ2-1
CSAPDRVSYNEQFF
TGCAGTGCTCCGGACAGGGTCTCCTACAATGAGCAGTTCTTC
>few|NA|TRBV5-1|TRBJ2-2
CASGAARDTGELFF
TGCGCATCGGGAGCGGCGAGGGACACCGGGGAGCTGTTTTTT
>many|TRBD2|TRBV20-1|TRBJ2-1
CSAPKPGTSGVLADYNEQFF
TGCAGTGCACCTAAACCCGGGACCTCGGGGGTACTAGCGGATTACAATGAGCAGTTCTTC
>many|TRBD2|TRBV18|TRBJ2-1
CASSLWSLGLAGVFEQFF
TGTGCCAGCTCACTTTGGTCCCTGGGACTAGCGGGAGTATTTGAGCAGTTCTTC
>NA|TRBD2|TRBV27|TRBJ2-1
CASSLSKGGPSEQFF
TGTGCCAGCAGTTTATCAAAGGGAGGGCCTAGTGAGCAGTTCTTC
>NA|NA|TRBV4-2|TRBJ1-4
CASSQAWIEKLFF
TGTGCCAGCAGCCAAGCTTGGATTGAAAAACTGTTTTTT
>many|NA|TRBV6-2/TRBV6-3|TRBJ2-7
CASSYPQGSLEQYF
TGTGCCAGCAGTTACCCCCAGGGATCCCTCGAGCAGTACTTC
>few|NA|TRBV20-1|TRBJ2-3
CSAPNRRVSTDTQYF
TGCAGTGCTCCAAATAGACGGGTTAGCACAGATACGCAGTATTTT
>few|TRBD2|TRBV20-1|TRBJ2-1
CSPSSGSSYNEQFF
TGCAGTCCCAGTAGCGGGAGCTCCTACAATGAGCAGTTCTTC
>many|TRBD1|TRBV5-1|TRBJ2-7
CASSSTGITYEQYF
TGCGCCAGCAGCTCGACAGGGATAACCTACGAGCAGTACTTC
>few|TRBD2|TRBV20-1|TRBJ2-1
CSARWGGLAAAYNEQFF
TGCAGTGCTAGATGGGGGGGACTAGCGGCCGCCTACAATGAGCAGTTCTTC
>few|NA|TRBV6-1|TRBJ2-4
CASSPSRTAKNIQYF
TGTGCCAGCAGCCCCTCCCGGACCGCCAAAAACATTCAGTACTTC
>many|NA|TRBV7-2|TRBJ2-2
CASSFYGAGELFF
TGTGCCAGCAGCTTTTACGGTGCCGGGGAGCTGTTTTTT
>few|NA|TRBV29-1|TRBJ1-1
CSSRRGVLNTEAFF
TGCAGCTCCCGACGGGGGGTCTTGAACACTGAAGCTTTCTTT
>NA|NA|TRBV7-2|TRBJ1-2
CASSSTSIVGGYTF
TGTGCCAGCAGCTCGACCTCCATAGTCGGGGGCTACACCTTC
>few|TRBD2|TRBV3-1|TRBJ2-3
CASSQDLASGIALDTQYF
TGTGCCAGCAGCCAAGATTTGGCTAGCGGGATCGCGCTAGATACGCAGTATTTT
>many|NA|TRBV12-3/TRBV12-4|TRBJ1-1
CASSLRQTNTEAFF
TGTGCCAGCAGTTTGCGACAAACGAACACTGAAGCTTTCTTT
>few|NA|TRBV30|TRBJ2-7
CAWRGGNREKLGEQYF
TGTGCCTGGAGGGGGGGGAACAGGGAAAAATTGGGCGAGCAGTACTTC
>NA|TRBD2|TRBV7-2|TRBJ2-1
CASSGTSGVQQFF
TGTGCCAGCAGCGGGACTAGCGGGGTGCAACAGTTCTTC
>NA|NA|TRBV29-1|TRBJ1-5
CSVTADLNQPQHF
TGCAGCGTTACGGCAGACCTCAATCAGCCCCAGCATTTT
>once|TRBD2|TRBV3-1|TRBJ2-7
CASCMRTGGLAGTLREQYF
TGTGCCAGCTGCATGAGGACAGGTGGACTAGCGGGGACCCTGCGCGAGCAGTACTTC
>many|NA|TRBV7-8|TRBJ1-1
CASASGLNTEAFF
TGTGCCAGCGCGTCGGGGTTGAACACTGAAGCTTTCTTT
>many|NA|TRBV5-6|TRBJ2-6
CASSLAAIADGANVLTF
TGTGCCAGCAGCTTGGCCGCTATAGCGGATGGGGCCAACGTCCTGACTTTC
>few|TRBD2|TRBV10-3|TRBJ2-2
CAISHQREINTGELFF
TGTGCCATCAGTCATCAGCGGGAGATTAACACCGGGGAGCTGTTTTTT
>few|NA|TRBV20-1|TRBJ2-7
CSAIPSGTSPEQYF
TGCAGTGCTATCCCCTCGGGCACCTCTCCCGAGCAGTACTTC
>NA|TRBD2|TRBV27|TRBJ2-1
CASSPSGLAGAVSYNEQFF
TGTGCCAGCAGTCCCTCGGGACTAGCGGGAGCGGTTTCCTACAATGAGCAGTTCTTC
>NA|NA|TRBV29-1|TRBJ2-1
CSVEVRRGYEQFF
TGCAGCGTTGAGGTCCGCCGTGGATATGAGCAGTTCTTC
>NA|TRBD1|TRBV4-3|TRBJ2-6
CASSLTGQPGANVLTF
TGCGCCAGCAGCCTGACAGGGCAGCCCGGGGCCAACGTCCTGACTTTC
>many|NA|TRBV7-2|TRBJ2-6
CASSPGHISGANVLTF
TGTGCCAGCAGCCCCGGACATATCTCTGGGGCCAACGTCCTGACTTTC